Presented here are 10 T cell receptor beta chains from one specimen sequenced in a study of early T cells in non-severe SARS-CoV-2 infection. TCRdb re-called the 5' RACE reads with MiXCR, one entry per CDR3 protein. The repertoire holds around 57,000 distinct CDR3 sequences, with about an eighth as singletons. What was sequenced was whole blood. These receptor sequences come from an adult who was a healthcare worker with PCR-confirmed SARS-CoV-2 infection or an uninfected control (not recorded which).

The rearrangement joins TRBV2 to TRBJ1-1, with 8 positions matching TRBD1. The CDR3 contains 13 residues. Per the germline V gene, CDR1 is SNHLY and CDR2 is FYNNEI. V was pared by 6 bases and J by 3 bases, with 3 bases of the junction left unmatched. The CDR3 loop reads CASRDRAYTEAFF. The CDR3 nucleotides read TGTGCCAGCAGGGACAGGGCCTACACTGAAGCTTTCTTT. The full variable domain, in which reference TRBV2 and TRBJ1-1 provide the parts outside the CDR3, is EPEVTQTPSHQVTQMGQEVILRCVPISNHLYFYWYRQILGQKVEFLVSFYNNEISEKSEIFDDQFSVERPDGSNFTLKIRSTKLEDSAMYFCASRDRAYTEAFFGQGTRLTVV.

This clonotype turned up a few times. The V gene is TRBV6-1, the J gene TRBJ1-5; D is uncertain. Trimming left V 0 bases short and J 7 bases short, with 13 bases between. The CDR3 extends over 15 amino acids. Germline V gives CDR1 MNHNS, CDR2 SASEGT. CDR3 protein: CASSEAKGPQQPQHF. The CDR3 bases are TGTGCCAGCAGTGAAGCGAAAGGGCCTCAGCAGCCCCAGCATTTT.

This clonotype was seen repeatedly, ten times or more. The rearrangement joins TRBV5-1 to TRBJ2-3, with D uncertain. The length of the CDR3 is 15 residues. In germline, CDR1 is SGHRS, CDR2 YFSETQ. V was clipped by 0 bases and J by 6 bases, with 14 bases between them. CDR3 coding DNA: TGCGCCAGCAGCTTGGCGGCTAGGGTCTCGGATACGCAGTATTTT. Translation: CASSLAARVSDTQYF.

The V call is TRBV30, the J call TRBJ2-7, with TRBD1 as a possible D gene (6 bases). The CDR3 extends over 12 amino acids. CDR1 is GTSNPN and CDR2 is SVGIG in the germline V gene (reference sequence). The CDR3: CAWAGVSYEQYF. Written as DNA, the CDR3 is TGTGCTTGGGCAGGGGTATCCTACGAGCAGTACTTC.

This clonotype was seen repeatedly, ten times or more. The chain combines TRBV10-1 with TRBJ1-3; D call uncertain. The CDR3 runs to 15 residues. Germline lookup yields CDR1 WNHNN and CDR2 SYGVQD (reference sequence). Trimming pared 0 bases from V and 4 bases from J, leaving 10 bases between. The CDR3 is CASSESPSGGNTIYF. Here the CDR3 DNA reads TGCGCCAGCAGTGAGTCGCCCTCTGGAGGAAACACCATATATTTT.

The count of this clonotype is one. This sequence joins TRBV9 and TRBJ1-6; D is unresolved. V was trimmed by 0 bases and J by 9 bases, leaving 16 bases between them. This CDR3 region has 16 residues. Per the germline V gene, CDR1 is SGDLS and CDR2 is YYNGEE. CDR3 loop: CASSVGPIGAGSPLHF. CDR3 sequence (DNA): TGTGCCAGCAGCGTAGGCCCCATAGGCGCGGGTTCACCCCTCCACTTT. The full variable domain, its missing parts supplied by reference TRBV9 and TRBJ1-6, is DSGVTQTPKHLITATGQRVTLRCSPRSGDLSVYWYQQSLDQGLQFLIQYYNGEERAKGNILERFSAQQFPDLHSELNLSSLELGDSALYFCASSVGPIGAGSPLHFGNGTRLTVT.

This clonotype was counted at least ten times. The V call is TRBV2, the J call TRBJ2-3; 8 bases agree with TRBD2. This CDR3 is 15 amino acids long. V was pared by 2 bases and J by 1 base, with 2 bases of the junction left unmatched. Germline V gene sequence: CDR1 SNHLY, CDR2 FYNNEI. DNA of the CDR3: TGTGCCAGCAGTGAACAAGCGGGAGGCACAGATACGCAGTATTTT. It codes for CASSEQAGGTDTQYF.

The chain couples TRBV3-1 to TRBJ2-3; D is unclear. The CDR3 consists of 16 residues. From germline, CDR1 is LGHDT and CDR2 YNNKEL (reference sequence). V was shortened by 0 bases and J by 2 bases, with 12 bases between the two germline ends. CDR3 nucleotides: TGTGCCAGCAGCCAAGAATCAGGAAGGGCCACAGATACGCAGTATTTT. It codes for CASSQESGRATDTQYF.

The chain has TRBV7-8 and TRBJ2-3; D not certain. V was clipped by 1 base and J by 5 bases, with 16 bases between them. Germline loops: CDR1 SGHVS, CDR2 FQNEAQ. This CDR3 spans 16 amino acids. The DNA of the CDR3 is TGTGCCAGCAGCTTAGTAGTCCTGGTCAAGGAAGATACGCAGTATTTT. This sequence encodes CASSLVVLVKEDTQYF.

This clonotype was seen many times. The chain uses TRBV30 and TRBJ2-3; 7 bases are a match to TRBD2. The V gene end was trimmed by 0 bases and the J gene end by 6 bases; junction bases not matched to a gene: 6. Per germline, CDR1 GTSNPN and CDR2 SVGIG (reference sequence). The length of the CDR3 is 14 residues. In DNA, the CDR3 is TGTGCCTGGAGTGTTCAGCGGGATGGGGATACGCAGTATTTT. This gives the protein CAWSVQRDGDTQYF.